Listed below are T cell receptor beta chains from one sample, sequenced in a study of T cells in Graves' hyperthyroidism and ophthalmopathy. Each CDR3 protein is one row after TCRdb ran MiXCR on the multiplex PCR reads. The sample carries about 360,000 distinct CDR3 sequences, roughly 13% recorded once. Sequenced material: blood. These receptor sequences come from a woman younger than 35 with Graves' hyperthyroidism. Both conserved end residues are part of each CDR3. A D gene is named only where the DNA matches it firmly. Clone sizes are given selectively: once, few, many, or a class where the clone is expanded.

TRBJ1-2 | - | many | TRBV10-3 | TGTGCCATCAGTGATGGGCAGATCTATGGCTACACCTTC | CAISDGQIYGYTF
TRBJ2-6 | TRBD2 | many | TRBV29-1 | TGCAGCAAACTCGGAATACTAGCGGCTGACTCTGGGGCCAACGTCCTGACTTTC | CSKLGILAADSGANVLTF
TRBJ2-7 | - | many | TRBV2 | TGTGCCAGCACCGAGGAGCAGGGCCCCTACGAGCAGTACTTC | CASTEEQGPYEQYF
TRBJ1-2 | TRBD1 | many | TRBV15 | TGTGCCACCAGCCAGGGGGACTATGGCTACACCTTC | CATSQGDYGYTF
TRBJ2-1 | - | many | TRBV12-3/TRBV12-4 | TGTGCCAGCAGGGGGACTGCCGGGTACAATGAGCAGTTCTTC | CASRGTAGYNEQFF
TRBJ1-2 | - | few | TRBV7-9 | TGTGCCAGCAGCTTAATTGGGACGGGCTATGGCTACACCTTC | CASSLIGTGYGYTF
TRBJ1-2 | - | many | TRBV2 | TGTGCCCGCCGTCAAGGGAGCTATGGCTACACCTTC | CARRQGSYGYTF
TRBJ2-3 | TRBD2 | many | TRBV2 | TGTGCCAGCAGAGCGGGGGTGGGCACAGATACGCAGTATTTT | CASRAGVGTDTQYF
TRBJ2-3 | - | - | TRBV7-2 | TGTGCCAGCAGCTCACAACCCGGTCCAGATACGCAGTATTTT | CASSSQPGPDTQYF
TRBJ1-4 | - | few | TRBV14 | TGTGCCAGCAGCCCTAGGGGGGCAACTAATGAAAAACTGTTTTTT | CASSPRGATNEKLFF
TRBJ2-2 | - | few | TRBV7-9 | TGTGCCAGCAGCTCCGACGAAATCAGGGGAAGTTCCACCGGGGAGCTGTTTTTT | CASSSDEIRGSSTGELFF
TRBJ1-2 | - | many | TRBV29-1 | TGCAGCGTTGAAACAGGGAGCTATGGCTACACCTTC | CSVETGSYGYTF
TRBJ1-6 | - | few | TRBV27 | TGTGCCAGCAGTTTAGCAAGCTCCTATAATTCACCCCTCCACTTT | CASSLASSYNSPLHF
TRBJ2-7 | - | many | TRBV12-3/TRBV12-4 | TGTGCCAGCAGATCTCTAGCTTACGAGCAGTACTTC | CASRSLAYEQYF
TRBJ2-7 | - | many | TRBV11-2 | TGTGCCACTAGCCGGGACTCCTACGAGCAGTACTTC | CATSRDSYEQYF
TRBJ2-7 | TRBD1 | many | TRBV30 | TGTGCCTGGGAGGACAGGGACAAATACGAGCAGTACTTC | CAWEDRDKYEQYF
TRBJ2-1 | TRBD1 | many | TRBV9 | TGTGCCAGCAGCGGACAGGGCGAAGGATACAATGAGCAGTTCTTC | CASSGQGEGYNEQFF
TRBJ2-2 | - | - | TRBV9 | TGTGCCAGCAGCGTATTACAGGGTCCGACCGGGGAGCTGTTTTTT | CASSVLQGPTGELFF
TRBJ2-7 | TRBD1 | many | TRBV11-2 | TGTGCCAGCAGAGGCGTCGGGACAGGGTCCTACGAGCAGTACTTC | CASRGVGTGSYEQYF
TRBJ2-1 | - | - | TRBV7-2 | TGTGCCAGCAGTCGACAGACAGACTACAATGAGCAGTTCTTC | CASSRQTDYNEQFF
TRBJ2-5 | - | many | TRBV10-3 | TGTGCCATCAGTCGCGGGGCCCGTGAGACCCAGTACTTC | CAISRGARETQYF
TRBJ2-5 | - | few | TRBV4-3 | TGCGCCAGCAGCCAAGATCTTCTGGGGGGACCACCCCAAGAGACCCAGTACTTC | CASSQDLLGGPPQETQYF
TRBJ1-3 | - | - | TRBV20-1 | TGCAGTGCTAGAATGACTAGCGGCGAATATTTT | CSARMTSGEYF
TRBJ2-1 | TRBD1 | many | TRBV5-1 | TGCGCCAGCAGCTTCCTTAGGACAGGGGCCCCCGGGGATGAGCAGTTCTTC | CASSFLRTGAPGDEQFF
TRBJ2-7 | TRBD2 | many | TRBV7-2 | TGTGCCAGCAGACCCCCTAGCGGGAGTTCCTACGAGCAGTACTTC | CASRPPSGSSYEQYF
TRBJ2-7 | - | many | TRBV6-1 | TGTGCCAGCACCCCCCAGGGCGGCCCCTACGAGCAGTACTTC | CASTPQGGPYEQYF
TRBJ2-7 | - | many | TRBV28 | TGTGCCAGCAGAACCGGGGGAACCACCTACGAGCAGTACTTC | CASRTGGTTYEQYF
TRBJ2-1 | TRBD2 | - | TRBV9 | TGTGCCAGCAGCGTAGGACTAGCGGGAGTCGATGAGCAGTTCTTC | CASSVGLAGVDEQFF
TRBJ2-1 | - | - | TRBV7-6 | TGTGCCAGCAGCTTAACGGACAGTTTGCAGTTCTTC | CASSLTDSLQFF
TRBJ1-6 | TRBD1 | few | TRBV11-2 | TGTGCCAGCAGCTTAGATCTCGGGACAGGGCTTTCACCCCTCCACTTT | CASSLDLGTGLSPLHF
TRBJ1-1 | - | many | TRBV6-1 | TGTGCCAGCAACCCTGCTGGGGGGCGCAGGGACACTGAAGCTTTCTTT | CASNPAGGRRDTEAFF
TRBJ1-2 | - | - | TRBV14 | TGTGCCAGCAGCCAAGTCACAGGGAACTATGGCTACACCTTC | CASSQVTGNYGYTF
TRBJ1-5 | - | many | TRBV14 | TGTGCCAGCAGCCTAATGCCAAGGAGCAATCAGCCCCAGCATTTT | CASSLMPRSNQPQHF
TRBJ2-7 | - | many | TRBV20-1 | TGCAGTGCTAGGGTTGAGGGGGTTCAGAGCTCCTACGAGCAGTACTTC | CSARVEGVQSSYEQYF
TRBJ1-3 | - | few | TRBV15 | TGTGCCACCAGCGAAGGAAGGGGAAACACCATATATTTT | CATSEGRGNTIYF
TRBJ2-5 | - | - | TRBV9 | TGTGCCAGCAGCGGCGACGGGACTTCCCTTTTAGAGACCCAGTACTTC | CASSGDGTSLLETQYF
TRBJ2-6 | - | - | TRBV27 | TGTGCCAGCAGTTTATGGGGCTTACCTGGGGCCAACGTCCTGACTTTC | CASSLWGLPGANVLTF
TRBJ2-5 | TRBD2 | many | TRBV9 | TGTGCCAGCAGCGTCGGAGTAGCGGGACTCCAAGAGACCCAGTACTTC | CASSVGVAGLQETQYF
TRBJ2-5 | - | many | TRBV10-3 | TGTGCCATCAGTGTGGCAGGGGAGGGGAAGACCCAGTACTTC | CAISVAGEGKTQYF
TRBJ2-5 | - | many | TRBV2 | TGTGCCAGCAGTGAAGACAGCCGAACAGAGACCCAGTACTTC | CASSEDSRTETQYF
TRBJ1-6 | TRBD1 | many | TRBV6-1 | TGTGCCAGCAGTTACGGGGACAGTTACAGCTCCTATAATTCACCCCTCCACTTT | CASSYGDSYSSYNSPLHF
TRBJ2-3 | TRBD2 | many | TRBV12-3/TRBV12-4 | TGTGCCAGCAGTCACCCGGGAGGCCCAACGGATACGCAGTATTTT | CASSHPGGPTDTQYF
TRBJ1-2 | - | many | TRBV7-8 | TGTGCCAGCAGCCCCTCATGGGAAGGCTATGGCTACACCTTC | CASSPSWEGYGYTF
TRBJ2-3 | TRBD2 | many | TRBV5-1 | TGCGCCAGTAAACGGGAGGGCCCGGGAGATACGCAGTATTTT | CASKREGPGDTQYF
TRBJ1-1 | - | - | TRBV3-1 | TGTGCCAGCAGCCAAGACCTAGGGACACAAGCTTTCTTT | CASSQDLGTQAFF
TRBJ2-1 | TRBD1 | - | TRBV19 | TGTGCCAGCGACAGGGGGCTAGGCAATGAGCAGTTCTTC | CASDRGLGNEQFF
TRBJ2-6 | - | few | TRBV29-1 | TGCAGCGTTGTGGGGGGCTCTGGGGCCAACGTCCTGACTTTC | CSVVGGSGANVLTF
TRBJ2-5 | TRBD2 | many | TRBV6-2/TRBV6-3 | TGTGCCAGCAGGCCCCCGGGACTAGCGGGAGGGGCAGAGACCCAGTACTTC | CASRPPGLAGGAETQYF
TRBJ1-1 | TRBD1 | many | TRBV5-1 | TGCGCCAGCAGCCCCGGACCAGGGGGGAACACTGAAGCTTTCTTT | CASSPGPGGNTEAFF
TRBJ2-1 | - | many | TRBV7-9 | TGTGCCAGCAGCTTGAGCCAGGGTTATGAGCAGTTCTTC | CASSLSQGYEQFF
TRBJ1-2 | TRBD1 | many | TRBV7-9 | TGTGCCAGCAGCTTAGGAGGACAGGAAACCGCGGAAATCATTGGCTACACCTTC | CASSLGGQETAEIIGYTF
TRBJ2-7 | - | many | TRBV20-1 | TGCAGTGCTAGAGATTTGGCCGGGACCTACGAGCAGTACTTC | CSARDLAGTYEQYF
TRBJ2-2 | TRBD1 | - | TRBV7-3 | TGTGCCAGCAGCTTTAAGGACAGGCTGGCCGGGGAGCTGTTTTTT | CASSFKDRLAGELFF
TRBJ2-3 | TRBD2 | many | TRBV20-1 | TGCAGTGCTGTCGAAAAGCGGGGGCGAGATACGCAGTATTTT | CSAVEKRGRDTQYF
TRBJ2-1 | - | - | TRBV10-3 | TGTGCCATCAGTGAGTCGAGGGGGGCCGGGAATGAGCAGTTCTTC | CAISESRGAGNEQFF